These 31 T cell receptor beta chains originate from one sample sequenced in a study of Tregs in tolerant kidney transplant recipients. Assay: immunoSEQ multiplex PCR; the TCRdb copy retains only in-frame clones and omits some. The sample table sets out about 30,000 clones. Sequencing used CD8+ T cells from blood, obtained before the transplant. The source of these receptors is a human donor who received a combined kidney and bone marrow transplant.

Concerning this clone itself: The read ends 3 residues before the CDR3 terminus; that terminus is restored from the germline J gene. The chain has TRBV7-6 and TRBJ1-3; D is unresolved. The ends were cut back, 2 bases at V and 4 bases at J, with 6 bases in the middle. The CDR3 totals 13 residues. Germline V gene sequence: CDR1 SGHVS, CDR2 FNYEAQ. The CDR3 loop is CASSLLGGNTIYF. The sequenced CDR3 bases are TGTGCCAGCAGCTTACTCGGGGGAAACACC.

As concerns this clone: The DNA ends 3 residues before the CDR3 does, and the rest of the CDR3 is filled in from the germline J gene. This chain uses TRBV5-6 with TRBJ1-2, with D hard to call. Per germline, CDR1 SGHDT and CDR2 YYEEEE. Trimming removed 2 bases from V and 6 bases from J, with 14 bases in between. The CDR3 extends over 14 amino acids. CDR3 region: CASSLSDRVDGYTF. Incomplete CDR3 DNA: TGTGCCAGCAGCTTATCAGATAGGGTCGATGGC.

In the case of this clone: The read ends 3 residues shy of where the CDR3 ends; the end is completed using the germline J gene. The chain is built from TRBV7-8 and TRBJ2-5, with TRBD2 matching 7 bases. The germline V gene has CDR1 SGHVS and CDR2 FQNEAQ. The CDR3 totals 14 residues. With 1 base clipped from V and 3 bases from J, the junction kept 2 bases outside the gene matches. The CDR3 DNA, read in part, is TGTGCCAGCAGCTTAGAGGGAGGGGAAGAGACC. The encoded protein is CASSLEGGEET. The entire CDR3 protein reads CASSLEGGEETQYF.

Regarding this clone: Read data end 3 residues before the CDR3 end; the end is taken from the germline J gene. The chain is built from TRBV2 and TRBJ1-1; a possible D gene is TRBD1 (6 bases). The CDR3 is 17 amino acids. V was pared by 8 bases and J by 3 bases, with 25 bases between. Germline CDR1 is SNHLY and CDR2 is FYNNEI. The CDR3 is CASDVDTRQGRDTEAFF. The DNA read from the CDR3 is TGTGCCAGCGATGTGGACACCCGGCAGGGGCGGGACACTGAA.

With regard to this clone: The CDR3 is cut off 3 residues early in the read; its end comes from the germline J gene. The chain couples TRBV14 to TRBJ2-3; 7 bases line up with TRBD2. The CDR3 is made up of 17 amino acids. Losses at the gene ends were 2 bases for V and 0 bases for J; bases not matched to a gene: 8. The germline CDR1 and CDR2 sequences are SGHDN and FVKESK. Here the CDR3 reads CASSQNQRGWSTDTQYF. The DNA read from the CDR3 is TGTGCCAGCAGCCAAAACCAGCGGGGATGGAGCACAGATACG.

As concerns this clone: The read ends 3 residues before the CDR3 terminus; that terminus is restored from the germline J gene. The chain employs TRBV29-1 and TRBJ2-1; 8 positions match TRBD2. The trim removed 1 base at V and 1 base at J, leaving 9 bases unmatched. The CDR3 loop spans 17 amino acids. Looked up from germline, CDR1 is SQVTM and CDR2 is ANQGSEA. The CDR3 bases that were read are TGCAGCGTTGAAGGTCTAGCGGGCAAGCCTTCCTACAATGAG. This gives the protein CSVEGLAGKPSYNE. The whole CDR3 is CSVEGLAGKPSYNEQFF.

In the case of this clone: Coverage ceases 3 residues before the CDR3 finishes, and the germline J gene fills in the end. The gene calls are TRBV7-2 and TRBJ2-2; TRBD1 is a possible D gene (5 bases). The CDR3 has 15 residues. Germline CDR1 and CDR2: SGHTA and FQGNSA. Trimming took off 2 bases at V and 6 bases at J, with 13 bases between the two ends. The CDR3 here is CASSLPQGGPGELFF. CDR3 DNA, as far as it was read: TGTGCCAGCAGCTTACCCCAGGGCGGTCCCGGGGAG. The whole variable domain, filled in from reference TRBV7-2 and TRBJ2-2, reads GAGVSQSPSNKVTEKGKDVELRCDPISGHTALYWYRQSLGQGLEFLIYFQGNSAPDKSGLPSDRFSAERTGGSVSTLTIQRTQQEDSAVYLCASSLPQGGPGELFFGEGSRLTVL.

About this clone itself: The sequence runs out 3 residues before the end of the CDR3; the remainder is reconstructed from the germline J gene. The rearrangement links TRBV19 to TRBJ1-1; no reliable D call. Germline loops: CDR1 LNHDA, CDR2 SQIVND (reference sequence). The CDR3 is 13 amino acids. Trimming shortened V by 3 bases and J by 1 base, and 6 bases separated the two germline ends. The sequenced CDR3 bases are TGTGCCAGTAGTATCGGTAGGAACACTGAA. Protein: CASSIGRNTE. In full, the CDR3 is CASSIGRNTEAFF.

About this clone itself: Coverage ceases 3 residues before the CDR3 finishes, and the germline J gene fills in the end. This chain connects TRBV7-9 to TRBJ2-1; 7 positions agree with TRBD1. The CDR3 is 14 amino acids. V was clipped by 7 bases and J by 4 bases; unmatched bases: 7. Germline lookup yields CDR1 SEHNR and CDR2 FQNEAQ (reference sequence). The CDR3 here is CASKTGTAYNEQFF. The sequenced part of the CDR3 DNA is TGTGCCAGCAAGACCGGGACAGCTTACAATGAG.

For this clone: The read is 3 residues too short to cover the CDR3 end, so that end is filled in from the germline J gene. V gene TRBV19 combines with J gene TRBJ2-7, with D unresolved. The CDR3 spans 14 residues. V lost 2 bases and J 2 bases, leaving 10 bases between the germline ends. From germline, CDR1 is LNHDA and CDR2 SQIVND (reference sequence). CDR3 amino acids: CASSIWAETYEQYF. Partial CDR3 DNA: TGTGCCAGTAGTATATGGGCCGAGACCTACGAG.

Details on this clone: The read is 3 residues too short to cover the CDR3 end, so that end is filled in from the germline J gene. The chain is built from TRBV14 and TRBJ2-7; 11 bases map to TRBD2. The CDR3 runs to 15 residues. Trimming took 3 bases from V and 2 from J; bases not matched to a gene: 3. Germline V lookup: CDR1 SGHDN, CDR2 FVKESK. Here the CDR3 reads CASSQGTSGPYEQYF. Incomplete CDR3 DNA: TGTGCCAGCAGCCAGGGGACTAGCGGTCCCTACGAG. Full variable domain (rest looked up from reference TRBV14 and TRBJ2-7): EAGVTQFPSHSVIEKGQTVTLRCDPISGHDNLYWYRRVMGKEIKFLLHFVKESKQDESGMPNNRFLAERTGGTYSTLKVQPAELEDSGVYFCASSQGTSGPYEQYFGPGTRLTVT.

Concerning this clone: The read comes to an end 3 residues before the CDR3 does, leaving the germline J gene to fill in the end. This rearrangement joins TRBV10-3 to TRBJ1-2; weak D call: TRBD1 (6 bases). Germline assignment: CDR1 ENHRY and CDR2 SYGVKD. CDR3 size: 14 residues. The V end was cut by 11 bases, the J end by 6 bases, with 22 bases between. The CDR3 loop reads CAVDAETGNDGYTF. The covered CDR3 bases are TGTGCCGTAGACGCAGAAACAGGGAACGATGGC.

Details on this clone: The read is 3 residues too short to cover the CDR3 end, so that end is filled in from the germline J gene. The rearrangement joins TRBV20-1 to TRBJ2-5; D call uncertain. This CDR3 is 13 amino acids long. Germline V gives CDR1 DFQATT, CDR2 SNEGSKA (reference sequence). The CDR3 bases that were read are TGCAGTGCTAGAGCGATTACAGAAAACACC. Its translation: CSARAITENT. The entire CDR3 protein reads CSARAITENTQYF.

The covered CDR3 bases are TGTGCCAGCAGCTTAGAGGCGGGGGCAACTGGC. It codes for CASSLEAGATG. The full CDR3 sequence reads CASSLEAGATGYTF. V and J are TRBV7-6 and TRBJ1-2; TRBD1 is a possible D gene (6 bases). The missing CDR3 end, 3 residues past where the read stops, is filled in from the germline J gene. Trimming took off 1 base at V and 7 bases at J, with 13 bases between the two ends. CDR1 is SGHVS, CDR2 FNYEAQ, per germline. The CDR3 is made up of 14 amino acids.

Turning to this clone: Read coverage stops 3 residues before the CDR3 terminus; the germline J gene supplies the remainder. J is TRBJ2-1 and V is TRBV10-3; 11 positions match TRBD1. The germline V gene has CDR1 ENHRY and CDR2 SYGVKD. With 2 bases clipped from V and 8 bases from J, the junction kept 5 bases outside the gene matches. The CDR3 sequence is 15 residues long. This CDR3 is CAISEVGTGGDEQFF. CDR3 DNA, as far as it was read: TGTGCCATCAGTGAGGTCGGGACAGGGGGGGATGAG.

Turning to this clone: The read is 3 residues too short to cover the CDR3 end, so that end is filled in from the germline J gene. The V call is TRBV6-2 or TRBV6-3, the J call TRBJ1-1, with TRBD1 matching 10 bases. Germline V gene data show CDR1 as MNHEY and CDR2 as SVGEGT. The CDR3 runs to 17 residues. CDR3 bases read: TGTGCCAGCAGTTACTCGATTATAACCGGGACAGGGGAGCGA. Protein: CASSYSIITGTGER. The entire CDR3 reads CASSYSIITGTGERAFF.

About this clone: Coverage ceases 3 residues before the CDR3 finishes, and the germline J gene fills in the end. The chain links TRBV7-3 to TRBJ2-5; TRBD1 might be the D (6 bases). V dropped 5 bases and J dropped 3 bases, with 10 bases sitting between them. CDR3 length equals 13 residues. Per the germline V gene, CDR1 is SGHTA and CDR2 is FQGTGA. CDR3 in amino acids: CASSPAGEETQYF. CDR3 bases read: TGTGCCAGCAGCCCGGCAGGGGAAGAGACC.

As regards this clone: The read ends 3 residues before the CDR3 terminus; that terminus is restored from the germline J gene. The V gene is TRBV7-3, the J gene TRBJ2-7; D possibly corresponds to TRBD1 (6 bases). The CDR3 has 13 residues. Trimming removed 2 bases from V and 4 bases from J, with 9 bases in between. Germline V lookup: CDR1 SGHTA, CDR2 FQGTGA. The CDR3 sequence: CASSLGRGYEQYF. The CDR3 bases that were read are TGTGCCAGCAGCTTAGGCAGGGGTTACGAG.

Regarding this clone: The read ends 3 residues early relative to the CDR3; the germline J gene fills the gap. The chain links TRBV10-2 to TRBJ1-2; 9 nucleotides align to TRBD1. This CDR3 region has 18 residues. Germline V gene lookup returns CDR1 WSHSY and CDR2 SAAADI. V gave up 0 bases and J gave up 1 base; unmatched junction bases: 9. The CDR3 here is CASSESRFGTGINYGYTF. The DNA read from the CDR3 is TGCGCCAGCAGTGAGTCGAGGTTCGGGACAGGGATTAACTATGGC.

About this clone itself: The CDR3 end falls 3 residues outside the read, so it is completed with the germline J gene. The chain has TRBV20-1 and TRBJ1-2, with 10 nucleotides matching TRBD1. The CDR3 length is 15 residues. Germline-derived CDR1 and CDR2 are DFQATT and SNEGSKA (reference sequence). With V trimmed by 3 bases and J by 4 bases, 8 bases remained unmatched. CDR3 protein: CSARTGGLTVYGYTF. The CDR3 bases that were read are TGCAGTGCTAGGACAGGGGGCCTTACGGTCTATGGC.

As to this clone: The read ends 3 residues shy of where the CDR3 ends; the end is completed using the germline J gene. The J gene is TRBJ2-1, the V gene TRBV7-9; D is possibly TRBD2 (5 bases). The V gene lost 6 bases and the J gene lost 8 bases, with 17 bases spanning the gap. The CDR3 runs to 14 residues. Looked up from germline, CDR1 is SEHNR and CDR2 is FQNEAQ (reference sequence). CDR3 protein: CASRHYQSGHEQFF. Incomplete CDR3 DNA: TGTGCCAGCAGACACTATCAGAGCGGCCATGAG.

A remark on this clone: The read ends 3 residues shy of where the CDR3 ends; the end is completed using the germline J gene. The rearrangement links TRBV5-6 to TRBJ2-7; no reliable D call. CDR3 length: 14 residues. The V gene lost 0 bases and the J gene lost 2 bases, with 9 bases spanning the gap. Germline CDR1 is SGHDT and CDR2 is YYEEEE. Partial CDR3 DNA: TGTGCCAGCAGCTTGGAATACAACCCCTACGAG. The encoded protein is CASSLEYNPYE. The whole CDR3 protein is CASSLEYNPYEQYF.

As regards this clone: Read data end 3 residues before the CDR3 end; the end is taken from the germline J gene. The genes are TRBV19 and TRBJ1-4; perhaps TRBD1 as D (5 bases). V lost 1 base and J 5 bases, leaving 14 bases between the germline ends. Looked up from germline, CDR1 is LNHDA and CDR2 is SQIVND (reference sequence). The CDR3 has 16 amino acids. The CDR3 is CASSIVDSAFNEKLFF. The CDR3 DNA, read in part, is TGTGCCAGTAGTATAGTCGACAGCGCGTTCAATGAAAAA.

Turning to this clone: Read sequence stops 3 residues before the CDR3 end, and the germline J gene provides the missing end. The chain carries TRBV29-1 and TRBJ1-1; a weak D match, TRBD1 (6 bases). Per germline, CDR1 SQVTM and CDR2 ANQGSEA. There are 11 residues in the CDR3. The CDR3 bases that were read are TGCAGCGTTGAAGAGAGGGGGGAA. It translates to CSVEERGE. The CDR3 in its entirety is CSVEERGEAFF. Complete variable domain (other parts from reference TRBV29-1 and TRBJ1-1): SAVISQKPSRDICQRGTSLTIQCQVDSQVTMMFWYRQQPGQSLTLIATANQGSEATYESGFVIDKFPISRPNLTFSTLTVSNMSPEDSSIYLCSVEERGEAFFGQGTRLTVV.

With regard to this clone: The read terminates 3 residues before the CDR3 end, so the remaining end is supplied by the germline J gene. The rearrangement joins TRBV15 to TRBJ1-3; 8 nucleotides agree with TRBD1. This CDR3 is built from 17 residues. Germline CDR1 is LNHNV and CDR2 is YYDKDF (reference sequence). J lost 1 base, V lost 6 bases, and 11 bases had no gene match. Here the CDR3 reads CATSPTIGTGSGNTIYF. The part of the CDR3 DNA that was read is TGTGCCACCAGTCCCACCATCGGGACAGGATCTGGAAACACC. Together with reference TRBV15 and TRBJ1-3, the CDR3 gives the full variable domain: DAMVIQNPRYQVTQFGKPVTLSCSQTLNHNVMYWYQQKSSQAPKLLFHYYDKDFNNEADTPDNFQSRRPNTSFCFLDIRSPGLGDTAMYLCATSPTIGTGSGNTIYFGEGSWLTVV.

The sequenced part of the CDR3 DNA is TGTGCCAGCTCCGGGACAGGGGCGTCCTACGAG. Its translation is CASSGTGASYE. The complete CDR3 reads CASSGTGASYEQYF. The chain carries TRBV2 and TRBJ2-7, with 10 bases that match TRBD1. The read stops 3 residues short of the end of the CDR3; the missing end is completed from the germline J gene. Per germline, CDR1 SNHLY and CDR2 FYNNEI. J gave up 1 base and V 8 bases, and 5 bases lay outside the gene matches. The CDR3 spans 14 residues.

In the case of this clone: The observed sequence ends 3 residues before the CDR3 terminus, with the missing tail filled in from the germline J gene. This sequence joins TRBV11-2 and TRBJ1-5; 7 bases align to TRBD1. V was pared by 5 bases and J by 2 bases, with 3 bases of the junction left unmatched. The CDR3 is made up of 14 amino acids. CDR1 is SGHAT and CDR2 is FQNNGV in the germline V gene. The CDR3 bases that were read are TGTGCCAGCAGCCCAACAGGGGGCAATCAGCCC. This encodes CASSPTGGNQP. The CDR3 as a whole reads CASSPTGGNQPQHF.

On this clone itself: The CDR3 is cut off 3 residues early in the read; its end comes from the germline J gene. The chain employs TRBV2 and TRBJ2-7; unclear D gene. Germline CDR1 and CDR2: SNHLY and FYNNEI. The CDR3 consists of 11 residues. The V end lost 8 bases, the J end lost 0 bases, and 5 bases lay between the germline ends. The CDR3 bases that were read are TGTGCCAGCTGTAACTCCTACGAG. Amino acid sequence: CASCNSYE. The whole CDR3 protein is CASCNSYEQYF.

Here the CDR3 reads CASSLGTGIFSGNTIYF. The CDR3 bases that were read are TGTGCCAGCAGTTTAGGTACAGGGATCTTCTCTGGAAACACC. This sequence joins TRBV28 and TRBJ1-3; a weak D match, TRBD1 (6 bases). The read is 3 residues too short to cover the CDR3 end, so that end is filled in from the germline J gene. Trimming pared 2 bases from V and 0 bases from J, leaving 14 bases between. Germline CDR1 MDHEN, CDR2 SYDVKM. The CDR3 has 17 residues.

Notes on this clone: The read ends 3 residues early relative to the CDR3; the germline J gene fills the gap. The V and J genes are TRBV7-9 and TRBJ2-1; D is unclear. The CDR3 extends over 13 amino acids. Germline CDR1 and CDR2: SEHNR and FQNEAQ (reference sequence). V dropped 8 bases and J dropped 1 base, with 9 bases sitting between them. CDR3 sequence: CASLSGSYNEQFF. The CDR3 bases that were read are TGTGCCAGCCTCTCCGGTTCCTACAATGAG.

About this clone: The CDR3 is cut off 3 residues early in the read; its end comes from the germline J gene. The rearrangement links TRBV5-1 to TRBJ2-1; 10 nucleotides agree with TRBD2. The germline V gene has CDR1 SGHRS and CDR2 YFSETQ. The CDR3 has 16 residues. Trimming removed 4 bases from V and 3 bases from J; junction bases left unmatched: 7. Here the CDR3 reads CASSAGLARFYNEQFF. The CDR3 DNA, read in part, is TGCGCCAGCAGCGCGGGACTAGCGCGCTTCTACAATGAG.